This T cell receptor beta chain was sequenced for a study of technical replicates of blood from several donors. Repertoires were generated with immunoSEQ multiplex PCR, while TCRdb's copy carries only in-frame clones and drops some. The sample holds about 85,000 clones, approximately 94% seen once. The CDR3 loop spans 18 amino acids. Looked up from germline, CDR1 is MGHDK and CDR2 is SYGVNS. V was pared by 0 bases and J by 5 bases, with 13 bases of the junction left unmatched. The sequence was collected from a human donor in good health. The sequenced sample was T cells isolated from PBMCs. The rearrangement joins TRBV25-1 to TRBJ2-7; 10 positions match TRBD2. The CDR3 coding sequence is TGTGCCAGCAGTGAATATCCTAGCGGGAGAAAAGGGGACCACGAGCAGTACTTC. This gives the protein CASSEYPSGRKGDHEQYF.